These T cell receptor beta chains were read from a single sample in a study of T cells in Graves' hyperthyroidism and ophthalmopathy. Each CDR3 protein is one row after TCRdb ran MiXCR on the multiplex PCR reads. The sample lists about 290,000 distinct CDR3 sequences, over 15% occurring once. The sequenced sample was blood. The receptors stem from a woman aged 60-75 years with Graves' ophthalmopathy. Each CDR3 is given with its conserved first and last residue. The order of the fields is V gene, clone size, D gene, J gene, CDR3 DNA, CDR3 protein. The D gene is left open where the match is weak. The size of a clone is reported for some rows only, either as once, few or many, or as a class for expanded clones.

TRBV27	many	NA	TRBJ2-2	TGTGCCAGCAGTTTGGACGGGAACACCGGGGAGCTGTTTTTT	CASSLDGNTGELFF
TRBV29-1	many	TRBD1	TRBJ2-7	TGCAGCGTCGGGACAGGGGGTTACCACGAGCAGTACTTC	CSVGTGGYHEQYF
TRBV18	many	NA	TRBJ2-1	TGTGCCAGCTCACTCGCCGGGAGCGATGAGCAGTTCTTC	CASSLAGSDEQFF
TRBV3-1	NA	NA	TRBJ2-1	TGTGCCAGCAGATTCGGGACTGCCCCTCTTGTGGAGCAGTTCTTC	CASRFGTAPLVEQFF
TRBV2	many	NA	TRBJ1-1	TGTGCCGTGAAAGGGAACACTGAAGCTTTCTTT	CAVKGNTEAFF
TRBV20-1	NA	NA	TRBJ1-4	TGCAGTGCTAGCCCCTTGGGGACAAGTAATGAAAAACTGTTTTTT	CSASPLGTSNEKLFF
TRBV19	few	NA	TRBJ1-1	TGTGCCAGTAGTCTCTGGCGAGGCACTGAAGCTTTCTTT	CASSLWRGTEAFF
TRBV20-1	many	NA	TRBJ1-4	TGCAGTGCTAGAGAGAGACAGGCTAATGAAAAACTGTTTTTT	CSARERQANEKLFF
TRBV28	few	NA	TRBJ1-1	TGTGCCAGCAGTTTAGGGTCAGGTCTGAACACTGAAGCTTTCTTT	CASSLGSGLNTEAFF
TRBV7-8	many	TRBD1	TRBJ2-7	TGTGCCAGCAGCTTAGGGCTAGGGACAGAACGACACTTC	CASSLGLGTERHF
TRBV29-1	NA	TRBD1	TRBJ2-1	TGCAGCGCCGAGGGGGGACAGGCGGCCTACAATGAGCAGTTCTTC	CSAEGGQAAYNEQFF
TRBV28	few	NA	TRBJ1-4	TGTGCCAGCAGTTTGGGCTGGCGGGGTGAAAAACTGTTTTTT	CASSLGWRGEKLFF
TRBV20-1	many	TRBD2	TRBJ2-7	TGCAGTGCTAGAGACCATATGGGGACTAGCGGGCCGTCCTACGAGCAGTACTTC	CSARDHMGTSGPSYEQYF
TRBV3-1	many	NA	TRBJ2-7	TGTGCCAGCAGCCAGTCTCGGGGGTCTGTGCAGTACTTC	CASSQSRGSVQYF
TRBV12-5	many	NA	TRBJ2-1	TGTGCTAGTGGTTTGGGACAGGTTTTCTCCTACAATGAGCAGTTCTTC	CASGLGQVFSYNEQFF
TRBV12-3/TRBV12-4	many	TRBD1	TRBJ2-3	TGTGCCAGCAGTTTCGGCGACAGGGGAACCGGCACAGATACGCAGTATTTT	CASSFGDRGTGTDTQYF
TRBV20-1	many	NA	TRBJ2-7	TGCAGTGCTAGAGATGGCTACGAGCAGTACTTC	CSARDGYEQYF
TRBV29-1	NA	TRBD2	TRBJ2-1	TGCAGCGTTGAACTAGCGGGACGGGGCAATGAGCAGTTCTTC	CSVELAGRGNEQFF
TRBV19	few	TRBD2	TRBJ2-3	TGTGCCAGTAGTATTGTGGGACTAGAAACAGATACGCAGTATTTT	CASSIVGLETDTQYF
TRBV15	many	TRBD1	TRBJ1-1	TGTGCCACCAGCTCGGACAGGGACACTGAAGCTTTCTTT	CATSSDRDTEAFF
TRBV28	few	NA	TRBJ2-7	TGTGCCAGCAGTGAGGTGGGGGTAAGTGGGCGTAAGCAGTACTTC	CASSEVGVSGRKQYF
TRBV11-2	NA	NA	TRBJ1-5	TGTGCCAGCAGCCCGGATTGGGGTGAGCCCCAGCATTTT	CASSPDWGEPQHF
TRBV5-6	many	TRBD1	TRBJ1-5	TGTGCCAGCAGCTTGGGACAGGGAAGGCAGCCCCAGCATTTT	CASSLGQGRQPQHF
TRBV12-3/TRBV12-4	few	NA	TRBJ1-3	TGTGCCAGCAGTTTTATCAGGCTAAACACCATATATTTT	CASSFIRLNTIYF
TRBV28	many	NA	TRBJ2-7	TGTGCCAGCAAAACGGGATCACCCTACGAGCAGTACTTC	CASKTGSPYEQYF
TRBV20-1	NA	NA	TRBJ2-1	TGCAGTGCCCCGACGGGGCTTTCGAATGAGCAGTTCTTC	CSAPTGLSNEQFF
TRBV6-1	many	TRBD1	TRBJ1-2	TGTGCCAGCCGACCAAGACAGGGACTCTATGGCTACACCTTC	CASRPRQGLYGYTF
TRBV6-1	many	TRBD1	TRBJ2-1	TGTGCCAGCAGTCCCGGACAGGGGGCGTTTGAGCAGTTCTTC	CASSPGQGAFEQFF
TRBV4-2	NA	TRBD1	TRBJ2-3	TGTGCCAGCAGCCAAACCACCGGGACAGGGACAGATACGCAGTATTTT	CASSQTTGTGTDTQYF
TRBV20-1	many	NA	TRBJ2-3	TGCAGTGCCGCCCCCGGGGGAAGGGATACGCAGTATTTT	CSAAPGGRDTQYF
TRBV7-2	many	TRBD2	TRBJ2-2	TGTGCCAGCAGCCTCGACCCCCTTGGATCGGGGGGAACCGGGGAGCTGTTTTTT	CASSLDPLGSGGTGELFF
TRBV2	medium-sized	NA	TRBJ1-1	TGTGCCAGCAGTACCAGGGGTAGTAGCGGCACTGAAGCTTTCTTT	CASSTRGSSGTEAFF
TRBV4-2	many	NA	TRBJ1-2	TGTGCCAGCAGCCAAGATTGGACTCAAAACTATGGCTACACCTTC	CASSQDWTQNYGYTF
TRBV5-6	NA	NA	TRBJ1-1	TGTGCCAGCAGCCTCAGGGTAGATTGGAACACTGAAGCTTTCTTT	CASSLRVDWNTEAFF
TRBV2	NA	TRBD2	TRBJ2-2	TGTGCCAGCAGTGCCCGGGGGGGGGGTTACACCGGGGAGCTGTTTTTT	CASSARGGGYTGELFF
TRBV6-2/TRBV6-3	many	NA	TRBJ2-7	TGTGCCAGCAGGGACACAAACTACGAGCAGTACTTC	CASRDTNYEQYF
TRBV18	few	TRBD2	TRBJ2-1	TGTGCCAGCTCACCTCTGACTAGCGGGAGCCCCTACAATGAGCAGTTCTTC	CASSPLTSGSPYNEQFF
TRBV6-2/TRBV6-3	NA	TRBD1	TRBJ2-6	TGTGCCAGCAGAATCCAGGGGGCGCAGACTGGGGCCAACGTCCTGACTTTC	CASRIQGAQTGANVLTF
TRBV11-2	few	NA	TRBJ1-1	TGTGCCAGCAACAACCTCAGGAAAGGTCCTGAAGCTTTCTTT	CASNNLRKGPEAFF
TRBV4-2	few	NA	TRBJ2-3	TGTGCCAGCAGCCAAGATCAGGGTGGGTTGGGGGATACGCAGTATTTT	CASSQDQGGLGDTQYF
TRBV27	NA	NA	TRBJ1-2	TGTGCCAGCAGTCTGACAGGTGTAATCTATGGCTACACCTTC	CASSLTGVIYGYTF
TRBV7-9	NA	NA	TRBJ1-1	TGTGCCAGCAGCTTAGATGCCCACCTTGACACTGAAGCTTTCTTT	CASSLDAHLDTEAFF
TRBV4-1	NA	TRBD1	TRBJ2-1	TGCGCCAGCAGCCCCCCGGGACAGGGCTACAATGAGCAGTTCTTC	CASSPPGQGYNEQFF
TRBV29-1	many	NA	TRBJ1-4	TGCAGCGTTGTTTCGGGGACCAATGAAAAACTGTTTTTT	CSVVSGTNEKLFF
TRBV7-2	few	NA	TRBJ2-1	TGTGCCAGCAGCTTACAGGACAATGAGCAGTTCTTC	CASSLQDNEQFF
TRBV3-1	many	NA	TRBJ1-1	TGTGCCAGCAGCTCCCGGGACATTCATGGTAATTCTGAAGCTTTCTTT	CASSSRDIHGNSEAFF